The 30 T cell receptor beta chains in this list originate from one sample, sequenced in a study of blood T cell repertoires in COVID-19 (dated by TCRdb to the early 2020s). Libraries came from the immunoSEQ multiplex PCR assay. The immuneACCESS repertoire file appears here via TCRdb, limited to in-frame rearrangements. These files lack a portion of the clones; in checked studies, under half of the deficit traces to unresolved V genes, and the cause of the others is not known. This sample holds approximately 310,000 clones; around 90% were observed only once. In total, the top ten clones hold 5.2% of the sample. Material: PBMCs or T cells enriched from blood (not recorded which). The receptors shown here come from a man aged 55 to 69 who had recovered from COVID-19.

This clone has just one count. This chain connects TRBV5-1 to TRBJ1-1, with D unresolved. With 1 base removed from V and 1 base from J, the gap between germline ends came to 11 bases. CDR3 length equals 15 residues. The germline CDR1 and CDR2 sequences are SGHRS and YFSETQ. The CDR3 DNA is TGCGCCAGCAGCTTGCTCCAGGTCGAGAACACTGAAGCTTTCTTT. Its protein is CASSLLQVENTEAFF. Drawing the rest from reference TRBV5-1 and TRBJ1-1, the complete variable domain is KAGVTQTPRYLIKTRGQQVTLSCSPISGHRSVSWYQQTPGQGLQFLFEYFSETQRNKGNFPGRFSGRQFSNSRSEMNVSTLELGDSALYLCASSLLQVENTEAFFGQGTRLTVV.

The rearrangement uses TRBV9 and TRBJ1-1; 11 bases agree with TRBD1. Germline V CDR1 and CDR2: SGDLS, YYNGEE. The CDR3 is made up of 15 amino acids. Trimming removed 3 bases from V and 5 bases from J; junction bases left unmatched: 6. The CDR3 reads CASSAEGQGVTEAFF. DNA of the CDR3: TGTGCCAGCAGCGCGGAGGGACAGGGGGTTACTGAAGCTTTCTTT.

J is TRBJ2-3 and V is TRBV28, with TRBD2 identical over 7 bases. V was pared by 7 bases and J by 0 bases, with 7 bases of the junction left unmatched. This CDR3 spans 15 amino acids. From germline, CDR1 is MDHEN and CDR2 SYDVKM. As DNA, the CDR3 is TGTGCCAGCACTGGGAGTAGCGGGAGCACAGATACGCAGTATTTT. Amino acids: CASTGSSGSTDTQYF.

The V and J genes are TRBV28 and TRBJ1-5; 9 nucleotides agree with TRBD1. The CDR3 is made up of 15 amino acids. J gave up 6 bases and V 3 bases, and 6 bases lay outside the gene matches. Germline CDR1 and CDR2: MDHEN and SYDVKM. CDR3 sequence: CASSFVGQGSQPQHF. CDR3 sequence (DNA): TGTGCCAGCAGTTTTGTTGGACAGGGGAGTCAGCCCCAGCATTTT.

The V call is TRBV5-5, the J call TRBJ1-1, with D perhaps TRBD1 (5 bases). CDR3 length equals 15 residues. V was clipped by 2 bases and J by 3 bases, with 14 bases between them. Germline V gene sequence: CDR1 SGHKS, CDR2 YYEKEE (reference sequence). As DNA, the CDR3 is TGTGCCAGCAGCTTCCCTCAGACAGTCGACACTGAAGCTTTCTTT. This gives the protein CASSFPQTVDTEAFF.

The chain uses TRBV7-9 and TRBJ2-2, with D tentatively TRBD2 (5 bases). Trimming shortened V by 5 bases and J by 6 bases, and 13 bases separated the two germline ends. The CDR3 contains 14 residues. CDR1 SEHNR and CDR2 FQNEAQ come from the germline V gene (reference sequence). The CDR3 DNA reads as TGTGCCAGCAGCCTAGGCGTCGGGGCCGGGGAGCTGTTTTTT. Encoded protein: CASSLGVGAGELFF.

V usage is TRBV2 and J usage is TRBJ2-7; maybe TRBD1 (6 bases). The CDR3 runs to 15 residues. Germline values: CDR1 SNHLY, CDR2 FYNNEI. Trimming pared 4 bases from V and 2 bases from J, leaving 15 bases between. The CDR3 region is CASSAPSTGTYEQYF. In DNA, the CDR3 is TGTGCCAGCAGTGCCCCCTCGACAGGAACCTACGAGCAGTACTTC.

The J gene is TRBJ1-5, the V gene TRBV19, with 10 positions matching TRBD1. The CDR3 is 18 residues long. Germline V gene sequence: CDR1 LNHDA, CDR2 SQIVND (reference sequence). J gave up 0 bases and V 10 bases, and 15 bases lay outside the gene matches. The CDR3 DNA is TGTGCCACACAACCCGTGGGACAGGGGCCTAGTAGCAATCAGCCCCAGCATTTT. Protein: CATQPVGQGPSSNQPQHF.

CDR3 region: CAWSDRTGAGDIQYF. The CDR3 nucleotides read TGTGCCTGGAGTGATAGGACAGGGGCCGGGGACATTCAGTACTTC. This chain joins TRBV30 and TRBJ2-4; TRBD1 matches at 9 bases. The trim removed 1 base at V and 8 bases at J, leaving 9 bases unmatched. Germline CDR1 is GTSNPN and CDR2 is SVGIG (reference sequence). The CDR3 sequence is 15 residues long.

V gene TRBV6-5 combines with J gene TRBJ2-3, with D possibly TRBD1 on 6 matching bases. The CDR3 is 14 residues long. Trimming pared 6 bases from V and 13 bases from J, leaving 23 bases between. Germline V gene lookup returns CDR1 MNHEY and CDR2 SVGAGI. The DNA of the CDR3 is TGTGCCAGCAGGGGGGACACTGACCCAAACGAGGAGTATTTT. It translates to CASRGDTDPNEEYF.

The J gene is TRBJ2-7, the V gene TRBV5-6; a weak D match, TRBD1 (5 bases). CDR1 SGHDT and CDR2 YYEEEE come from the germline V gene. CDR3 length: 14 residues. The V end was cut by 4 bases, the J end by 2 bases, with 13 bases between. The CDR3: CASSPLIGAYEQYF. DNA for the CDR3: TGTGCCAGCAGCCCGTTAATAGGGGCCTACGAGCAGTACTTC.

This chain uses TRBV11-2 with TRBJ2-7; 8 nucleotides line up with TRBD2. Germline values: CDR1 SGHAT, CDR2 FQNNGV. The trim removed 1 base at V and 2 bases at J, leaving 10 bases unmatched. This CDR3 has 17 residues. The CDR3 sequence is CASSLVRLATRPYEQYF. Here the CDR3 DNA reads TGTGCCAGCAGCTTAGTCCGACTAGCGACAAGGCCCTACGAGCAGTACTTC.

The chain is built from TRBV3-1 (or the pseudogene TRBV3-2) and TRBJ2-7, with 14 bases lining up with TRBD2. Germline loops: CDR1 LGHDT, CDR2 YNNKEL (reference sequence). The CDR3 sequence is 16 residues long. V was clipped by 5 bases and J by 4 bases; unmatched bases: 7. Here the CDR3 reads CASSSRLAGGPYEQYF. The CDR3 DNA reads as TGTGCCAGCAGCTCACGACTAGCGGGAGGGCCTTACGAGCAGTACTTC.

The genes are TRBV5-4 and TRBJ2-1; 13 bases map to TRBD2. The CDR3 totals 15 residues. Germline CDR1 and CDR2: SGHNT and YYREEE (reference sequence). V was pared by 3 bases and J by 8 bases, with 5 bases of the junction left unmatched. The CDR3 coding sequence is TGTGCCAGCAGCTCGAAACTAGCGGGAGGGGATGAGCAGTTCTTC. It is translated as CASSSKLAGGDEQFF.

The chain uses TRBV24-1 and TRBJ1-1, with TRBD1 identical over 7 bases. Germline V gene lookup returns CDR1 KGHDR and CDR2 SFDVKD. This CDR3 comprises 15 residues. V dropped 3 bases and J dropped 4; count of bases not matched to a gene: 7. CDR3 DNA: TGTGCCACCAGTGATCGAAGGACAGGTAGCACTGAAGCTTTCTTT. Amino acids: CATSDRRTGSTEAFF.

The gene calls are TRBV3-1 (or the pseudogene TRBV3-2) and TRBJ2-5, with 7 bases that match TRBD1. This CDR3 region has 16 residues. Trimming took 0 bases from V and 1 from J; bases not matched to a gene: 5. Per the germline V gene, CDR1 is LGHDT and CDR2 is YNNKEL (reference sequence). CDR3 nucleotide sequence: TGTGCCAGCAGCCAAGACTCAGGGGGAAGCCAAGAGACCCAGTACTTC. This encodes CASSQDSGGSQETQYF.

The genes are TRBV24-1 and TRBJ2-3; tentative D call: TRBD2 (6 bases). Deletions cut 4 bases from V and 2 bases from J, with 12 bases between. The germline V gene encodes CDR1 KGHDR and CDR2 SFDVKD. There are 15 residues in the CDR3. In DNA, the CDR3 is TGTGCCACCAGTGACCTCTCGGGAGCCACAGATACGCAGTATTTT. Amino acid sequence: CATSDLSGATDTQYF.

The CDR3: CASSRDRTDYGYTF. The CDR3 DNA is TGCGCCAGCAGCAGGGACAGGACCGACTATGGCTACACCTTC. V gene TRBV5-1 combines with J gene TRBJ1-2; 8 nucleotides match TRBD1. There are 14 residues in the CDR3. CDR1 SGHRS and CDR2 YFSETQ come from the germline V gene. Trimming at V came to 4 bases and at J to 3 bases, leaving 5 bases not matched to a gene.

The chain employs TRBV11-3 and TRBJ2-1, with 9 bases identical to TRBD2. J was trimmed by 2 bases and V by 3 bases; bases with no gene match: 5. CDR3 length: 16 amino acids. Germline assignment: CDR1 SGHNT and CDR2 YENEEA. The CDR3 loop reads CASSLYSSGTYNEQFF. For the CDR3, the DNA is TGTGCCAGCAGCTTGTATTCTAGCGGGACCTACAATGAGCAGTTCTTC.

The rearrangement joins TRBV6-5 to TRBJ2-1; TRBD2 aligns across 7 bases. From germline, CDR1 is MNHEY and CDR2 SVGAGI. There are 15 residues in the CDR3. Trimming at V came to 5 bases and at J to 3 bases, leaving 7 bases not matched to a gene. The CDR3 DNA reads TGTGCCAGCAGTACCGGTCTAGCGGTCTACAATGAGCAGTTCTTC. It codes for CASSTGLAVYNEQFF.

This chain joins TRBV2 and TRBJ1-4; tentative D call: TRBD1 (6 bases). Germline V gives CDR1 SNHLY, CDR2 FYNNEI. This CDR3 contains 15 residues. V was cut by 8 bases and J by 4 bases, with 17 bases left in between. The CDR3 DNA follows: TGTGCCAGCGAGCCCCCTAGACAGGTTAATGAAAAACTGTTTTTT. It yields the protein CASEPPRQVNEKLFF.

The rearrangement joins TRBV2 to TRBJ2-1, with 7 bases aligning to TRBD2. V lost 7 bases and J lost 0; bases outside the gene matches: 3. The germline gives CDR1 SNHLY, CDR2 FYNNEI. CDR3 length equals 14 residues. CDR3: CASTGRTSYNEQFF. In DNA form, the CDR3 reads TGTGCCAGCACCGGGAGGACCTCCTACAATGAGCAGTTCTTC.

The V and J genes are TRBV6-5 and TRBJ1-6; D not resolved. Germline assignment: CDR1 MNHEY and CDR2 SVGAGI. The CDR3 length is 16 residues. Between the trimmed V and J ends, which lost 2 bases and 10 bases, there was a span of 18 bases. For the CDR3, the DNA is TGTGCCAGCAGTTACAGTCGTGGCGGTGAGAAGTCACCCCTCCACTTT. Translation: CASSYSRGGEKSPLHF.

CDR3 sequence: CASAAVGEQFF. CDR3 sequence (DNA): TGTGCCAGCGCCGCAGTGGGCGAGCAGTTCTTC. The rearrangement uses TRBV19 and TRBJ2-1; D is undetermined. The CDR3 loop spans 11 amino acids. Looked up from germline, CDR1 is LNHDA and CDR2 is SQIVND (reference sequence). Deletions cut 9 bases from V and 10 bases from J, with 13 bases between.

The sample holds one count of this clone. The CDR3 loop is CASSDGQGGDIQYF. The CDR3 coding sequence is TGTGCCAGTAGTGATGGACAAGGGGGGGACATTCAGTACTTC. The V gene is TRBV19, the J gene TRBJ2-4; a weak D match, TRBD2 (7 bases). Trimming left V 5 bases short and J 8 bases short, with 16 bases between. The length of the CDR3 is 14 residues. Germline V gene lookup returns CDR1 LNHDA and CDR2 SQIVND (reference sequence).

This chain connects TRBV28 to TRBJ1-3; no clear D gene. Per germline, CDR1 MDHEN and CDR2 SYDVKM. The V and J ends lost 6 bases and 0 bases respectively, with 15 bases between them. This CDR3 is 16 amino acids long. The CDR3: CASSPGSLRSGNTIYF. CDR3 DNA sequence: TGTGCCAGCAGCCCCGGGTCCCTGCGCTCTGGAAACACCATATATTTT.

The chain couples TRBV18 to TRBJ2-7; the match to TRBD2 covers 9 bases. Unmatched junction bases numbered 6, after V lost 0 bases and J lost 3 bases. CDR1 KGHSH and CDR2 LQKENI come from the germline V gene. The CDR3 has 16 residues. The CDR3 protein is CASSPPPSGVLYEQYF. The CDR3 DNA follows: TGTGCCAGCTCACCACCCCCTAGCGGGGTCCTCTACGAGCAGTACTTC. Full variable domain (remainder filled in from reference TRBV18 and TRBJ2-7): NAGVMQNPRHLVRRRGQEARLRCSPMKGHSHVYWYRQLPEEGLKFMVYLQKENIIDESGMPKERFSAEFPKEGPSILRIQQVVRGDSAAYFCASSPPPSGVLYEQYFGPGTRLTVT.

The V gene is TRBV2, the J gene TRBJ1-5; TRBD1 matches at 7 bases. CDR3 length equals 15 residues. CDR1 SNHLY and CDR2 FYNNEI come from the germline V gene. The junction had 9 bases not matched to a gene; V was cut back by 3 bases and J by 7 bases. The CDR3: CASSEQGGIGQPQHF. The CDR3 DNA reads as TGTGCCAGCAGTGAGCAGGGGGGAATTGGACAGCCCCAGCATTTT.

The rearrangement links TRBV25-1 to TRBJ2-5, with TRBD2 as a possible D gene (6 bases). CDR1 and CDR2 from the germline V gene are MGHDK and SYGVNS. This CDR3 region has 16 residues. V lost 1 base and J lost 2, with 14 bases in between. CDR3 DNA: TGTGCCAGCAGTGAATGGCGGAGGGCTCCTCAAGAGACCCAGTACTTC. It yields the protein CASSEWRRAPQETQYF.

This chain joins TRBV28 and TRBJ1-3; D is undetermined. Germline lookup yields CDR1 MDHEN and CDR2 SYDVKM. V was cut by 8 bases and J by 0 bases, with 8 bases left in between. The CDR3 sequence is 13 residues long. The CDR3 region has the DNA TGTGCCAGCGCTCTGAGCTCTGGAAACACCATATATTTT. Residues: CASALSSGNTIYF.